Listed here are 9 T cell receptor beta chains from one sample, sequenced in a study of CD8+ T cells in alopecia areata. The sample's treatment: oral pan-JAK inhibitor, 5-10 mg twice daily. cDNA reverse transcribed from extracted RNA served as the sequencing template. TCRdb's copy holds only in-frame clones and misses some; the assay was immunoSEQ multiplex PCR. The sample carries approximately 210,000 clones, about 65% recorded once. The source material was CD4+ T cells sorted from blood, sampled at roughly week 49, from a patient treated with tofacitinib. These receptors originate from a human donor with alopecia areata.

The J gene is TRBJ2-5, the V gene TRBV11-2, with D perhaps TRBD1 (6 bases). The DNA matches TRBJ2-7 better at its end, which makes the J call doubtful. Germline CDR1 is SGHAT and CDR2 is FQNNGV. This CDR3 spans 15 amino acids. CDR3 coding DNA: TGTGCCAGCAGCTTAAGCTTGGTACAGGGCTACGAGCAGTACTTC. It specifies CASSLSLVQGYEQYF.

The gene calls are TRBV4-3 and TRBJ1-2; TRBD1 matches 8 bases. The junction had 10 bases not matched to a gene; V was cut back by 3 bases and J by 7 bases. The CDR3 runs 15 residues. Germline V gives CDR1 LGHNA, CDR2 YSLEER. The CDR3 region is CASSQVGQGSGGYTF. CDR3 bases: TGCGCCAGCAGCCAGGTCGGACAGGGCAGTGGTGGCTACACCTTC.

This clone occurred a few times. This rearrangement joins TRBV7-3 to TRBJ2-2; D gene ambiguous. V lost 2 bases to trimming and J lost 1 base, with 8 bases between them. The CDR3 loop spans 15 amino acids. Germline V gene lookup returns CDR1 SGHTA and CDR2 FQGTGA. The CDR3 bases are TGTGCCAGCAGCTTAGTAGGCAGGAACACCGGGGAGCTGTTTTTT. Amino acid sequence: CASSLVGRNTGELFF. Combining the CDR3 with reference TRBV7-3 and TRBJ2-2 gives the whole variable domain GAGVSQTPSNKVTEKGKYVELRCDPISGHTALYWYRQSLGQGPEFLIYFQGTGAADDSGLPNDRFFAVRPEGSVSTLKIQRTERGDSAVYLCASSLVGRNTGELFFGEGSRLTVL.

This clone was found a few times. The rearrangement joins TRBV7-2 to TRBJ2-7, with D possibly being TRBD1 (5 bases). V dropped 7 bases and J dropped 5 bases, with 18 bases sitting between them. This CDR3 has 14 amino acids. Germline lookup yields CDR1 SGHTA and CDR2 FQGNSA. CDR3 sequence (DNA): TGTGCCAGCACCCCCGGCAGGGTTATCGACGAGCAGTACTTC. Its protein is CASTPGRVIDEQYF.

The chain is built from TRBV30 and TRBJ1-1; possibly TRBD1 for D (5 bases). The CDR3 loop spans 16 amino acids. The germline CDR1 and CDR2 sequences are GTSNPN and SVGIG (reference sequence). V lost 2 bases to trimming and J lost 7 bases, with 23 bases between them. CDR3 bases: TGTGCCTGGAGTCGGAAGTCAGGGATCAGAACGTATGAAGCTTTCTTT. Its protein product is CAWSRKSGIRTYEAFF. Using reference TRBV30 and TRBJ1-1 for the parts outside the CDR3, the full variable domain is SQTIHQWPATLVQPVGSPLSLECTVEGTSNPNLYWYRQAAGRGLQLLFYSVGIGQISSEVPQNLSASRPQDRQFILSSKKLLLSDSGFYLCAWSRKSGIRTYEAFFGQGTRLTVV.

This clone was counted a few times. The chain carries TRBV29-1 and TRBJ2-7; D might be TRBD1 or TRBD2, each matching 5 bases. This CDR3 has 13 residues. Per the germline V gene, CDR1 is SQVTM and CDR2 is ANQGSEA. V was trimmed by 7 bases and J by 4 bases, leaving 17 bases between them. The CDR3 loop is CSASTGQLYEQYF. The CDR3 DNA reads as TGCAGCGCCTCAACGGGGCAACTGTACGAGCAGTACTTC.

This clone was seen more than once but under ten times. The rearrangement uses TRBV30 and TRBJ1-5; 7 bases are a match to TRBD1. The CDR3 is 14 residues long. CDR1 is GTSNPN, CDR2 SVGIG, per germline (reference sequence). Trimming at V came to 2 bases and at J to 5 bases, leaving 6 bases not matched to a gene. The CDR3 protein is CAWSPGTVDQPQHF. For the CDR3, the DNA is TGTGCCTGGAGTCCGGGGACAGTAGATCAGCCCCAGCATTTT. The entire variable domain, with the rest obtained from reference TRBV30 and TRBJ1-5, is as follows: SQTIHQWPATLVQPVGSPLSLECTVEGTSNPNLYWYRQAAGRGLQLLFYSVGIGQISSEVPQNLSASRPQDRQFILSSKKLLLSDSGFYLCAWSPGTVDQPQHFGDGTRLSIL.

The V gene is TRBV5-6, the J gene TRBJ1-5; perhaps TRBD1 as D (5 bases). The CDR3 consists of 14 residues. Trimming stripped 4 bases from V and 8 bases from J, with 16 bases between. Germline values: CDR1 SGHDT, CDR2 YYEEEE. CDR3 nucleotides: TGTGCCAGCAGCAGGGGACTGCCGCCGGAGCCCCAGCATTTT. This codes for CASSRGLPPEPQHF.

The V gene is TRBV6-4, the J gene TRBJ1-1; perhaps TRBD1 as D (6 bases). The CDR3 length is 14 residues. The V gene lost 8 bases and the J gene lost 1 base, with 14 bases spanning the gap. Germline CDR1 and CDR2: MRHNA and SNTAGT. The CDR3 sequence is CASRQDRRNTEAFF. CDR3 DNA: TGTGCCAGCCGCCAAGACAGGAGGAACACTGAAGCTTTCTTT.